A single sample is the source of the 30 T cell receptor beta chains below, sequenced in a study of T cell repertoires in cytomegalovirus infection. In TCRdb, the reads were re-called with MiXCR into one record per CDR3 protein. The table lists roughly 990,000 distinct CDR3 sequences, around 32% of them singletons. Their recognized antigens are unknown. Specimen: cultured CD8+ T cells from PBMCs, collected from culture after CMV antigen stimulation. All receptors come from a human donor in good health (CMV status not recorded). Some clones in this sample may be carry-over from other donors' samples.

CDR3 sequence reads: CASSRLASGENEQYF. Written as DNA, the CDR3 is TGTGCCAGCAGCCGGCTGGCTAGCGGGGAAAACGAGCAGTACTTC. J is TRBJ2-7 and V is TRBV7-4; the match to TRBD2 covers 9 bases. Germline loops: CDR1 SGHVT, CDR2 SQSDAQ. CDR3 length equals 15 residues. Trimming took 5 bases from V and 5 from J; bases not matched to a gene: 10.

The sample holds a few counts of this clonotype. The chain carries TRBV7-3 and TRBJ1-1, with D unclear. Germline lookup yields CDR1 SGHTA and CDR2 FQGTGA. With 6 bases removed from V and 5 bases from J, the gap between germline ends came to 13 bases. The CDR3 totals 13 residues. CDR3 sequence (DNA): TGTGCCAGCAGGCTTTCCTTGGGAACTGAAGCTTTCTTT. This gives the protein CASRLSLGTEAFF.

DNA for the CDR3: TGTGCCAGCAGCTTGGAGTGGAGGAGCTCCTACGAGCAGTACTTC. Its protein is CASSLEWRSSYEQYF. The chain joins TRBV5-4 to TRBJ2-7, with D tentatively TRBD2 (5 bases). The CDR3 has 15 amino acids. Per germline, CDR1 SGHNT and CDR2 YYREEE (reference sequence). The ends were cut back, 0 bases at V and 0 bases at J, with 10 bases in the middle.

As regards this clonotype: This may be a read error, as it is one base from a much larger clone. The chain joins TRBV27 to TRBJ2-7; TRBD2 aligns across 11 bases. The germline CDR1 and CDR2 sequences are MNHEY and SMNVEV (reference sequence). The CDR3 has 15 residues. V was clipped by 3 bases and J by 4 bases; unmatched bases: 5. CDR3 protein: CASSFISGGVYEQYF. The CDR3, as DNA: TGTGCCAGCAGTTTTATTAGCGGGGGGGTGTACGAGCAGTACTTC.

This chain connects TRBV27 to TRBJ1-3; TRBD1 might be the D (6 bases). There are 15 residues in the CDR3. In germline, CDR1 is MNHEY, CDR2 SMNVEV (reference sequence). Deletions cut 6 bases from V and 0 bases from J, with 12 bases between. In nucleotides, the CDR3 is TGTGCCAGCAGGGAAGGACAGTACTCTGGAAACACCATATATTTT. This gives the protein CASREGQYSGNTIYF.

The chain couples TRBV4-1 to TRBJ1-2; D is unresolved. Trimming took off 0 bases at V and 1 base at J, with 9 bases between the two ends. The CDR3 extends over 15 amino acids. Germline V CDR1 and CDR2: MGHRA, YSYEKL. The DNA for the CDR3 is TGCGCCAGCAGCCAAGATGGGAGTCTTAACTATGGCTACACCTTC. It encodes CASSQDGSLNYGYTF.

This chain connects TRBV7-8 to TRBJ2-1, with D tentatively TRBD2 (6 bases). There are 11 residues in the CDR3. CDR1 and CDR2 (germline): SGHVS, FQNEAQ. The CDR3 region is CMAGSGNEQFF. DNA for the CDR3: TGTATGGCCGGAAGCGGGAATGAGCAGTTCTTC.

On this clonotype itself: An end of the junction does not agree with germline; a read error may underlie this. The chain employs TRBV4-1 and TRBJ1-5; 7 bases map to TRBD1. CDR3 length: 15 residues. The germline gives CDR1 MGHRA, CDR2 YSYEKL. The CDR3 region is CASCQPGQSNQPQHF. The CDR3 DNA sequence: TGCGCCAGCTGCCAGCCGGGACAGAGCAATCAGCCCCAGCATTTT.

This clonotype was recorded many times. The rearrangement uses TRBV6-1 and TRBJ2-4; D gene ambiguous. Germline assignment: CDR1 MNHNS and CDR2 SASEGT. Trimming took 4 bases from V and 4 from J, leaving 17 bases between them. The CDR3 loop spans 16 amino acids. Here the CDR3 DNA reads TGTGCCAGCAGTGTGTGGGAATTAGGCCGAAAAAACATTCAGTACTTC. Protein: CASSVWELGRKNIQYF.

The chain is built from TRBV13 and TRBJ2-5, with TRBD2 identical over 9 bases. Germline CDR1 and CDR2: PRHDT and FYEKMQ (reference sequence). This CDR3 spans 14 amino acids. Losses at the gene ends were 5 bases for V and 5 bases for J; bases not matched to a gene: 6. This CDR3 is CASSPGLAFETQYF. The CDR3 region has the DNA TGTGCCAGCAGCCCGGGACTAGCTTTTGAGACCCAGTACTTC.

This clonotype occurred many times. The genes are TRBV7-6 and TRBJ1-2; 9 nucleotides agree with TRBD1. Germline CDR1 and CDR2: SGHVS and FNYEAQ. The CDR3 is 14 residues long. After removal of 4 bases from V and 2 bases from J, the junction contained 2 bases not matched to a gene. The CDR3 DNA sequence: TGTGCCAGCAGCTCCGGACAGGGGAACTATGGCTACACCTTC. This translates into CASSSGQGNYGYTF.

This clonotype was seen ten or more times. V gene TRBV28 combines with J gene TRBJ1-4; 7 nucleotides agree with TRBD1. Germline V lookup: CDR1 MDHEN, CDR2 SYDVKM. J lost 6 bases, V lost 4 bases, and 11 bases had no gene match. The CDR3 consists of 16 residues. The CDR3 DNA reads TGTGCCAGCAGTTCAAACACCGGACAGGAGTATGAAAAACTGTTTTTT. Translated, it gives CASSSNTGQEYEKLFF.

This clonotype has more than one count but fewer than ten. The chain employs TRBV28 and TRBJ2-2; 8 bases are shared with TRBD1. Germline-derived CDR1 and CDR2 are MDHEN and SYDVKM. This CDR3 region has 16 residues. Germline trimming cut 7 bases from V and 4 bases from J; bases unmatched to any gene: 11. The DNA for the CDR3 is TGTGCCAGCACCCCCATCGACAGGGGAACCACCGGGGAGCTGTTTTTT. Its protein is CASTPIDRGTTGELFF.

On this clonotype: This sequence may be a read error, since a much larger clone differs from it by one base. This sequence joins TRBV7-6 and TRBJ2-2; TRBD2 is a possible D gene (6 bases). The CDR3 spans 17 residues. Germline V lookup: CDR1 SGHVS, CDR2 FNYEAQ. The DNA for the CDR3 is TGTGCCAGCAGCCAACAAGGAGGGGAAGAGTTTCCCGGGGGGCTGTTTTTT. Amino acids: CASSQQGGEEFPGGLFF.

Only a few counts were recorded for this clonotype. This may be a read error, as it is one base from a much larger clone. The rearrangement joins TRBV7-2 to TRBJ2-3; TRBD2 matches at 8 bases. Germline values: CDR1 SGHTA, CDR2 FQGNSA. V shed 3 bases and J 5 bases; nucleotides not matched to a gene: 10. The CDR3 spans 16 residues. The chain's CDR3 is CASSFGGGGGVDTQYF. The CDR3 nucleotides are TGTGCCAGCAGCTTCGGGGGGGGGGGGGGAGTAGATACGCAGTATTTT. The whole variable domain, filled in from reference TRBV7-2 and TRBJ2-3, reads GAGVSQSPSNKVTEKGKDVELRCDPISGHTALYWYRQSLGQGLEFLIYFQGNSAPDKSGLPSDRFSAERTGGSVSTLTIQRTQQEDSAVYLCASSFGGGGGVDTQYFGPGTRLTVL.

On this clonotype: This could be a read error, since a much larger clone is one nucleotide away. The chain employs TRBV6-2 or TRBV6-3 and TRBJ2-1; 7 bases line up with TRBD2. The junction had 11 bases not matched to a gene; V was cut back by 10 bases and J by 2 bases. CDR1 and CDR2 (germline): MNHEY, SVGEGT. The CDR3 runs 15 residues. CDR3 coding DNA: TGTGCCACCACTTGGGGGAGGGGAGCCTACAATGAGCAGTTCTTC. It yields the protein CATTWGRGAYNEQFF.

This clonotype has only one observation. The rearrangement links TRBV20-1 to TRBJ2-1; 7 bases map to TRBD2. This CDR3 spans 16 amino acids. The ends lost 5 bases at V and 6 bases at J; junction bases unmatched: 16. CDR1 and CDR2 from the germline V gene are DFQATT and SNEGSKA (reference sequence). The CDR3 sequence is CSASYPTSLFLNEQFF. CDR3 coding DNA: TGCAGTGCTTCCTACCCGACTAGCCTATTCCTCAATGAGCAGTTCTTC.

A few counts support this clonotype. CDR3 bases: TGTGCCAGCAGCTTAATTCTGGGTTACGAGCAGTACTTC. It encodes CASSLILGYEQYF. The gene calls are TRBV7-9 and TRBJ2-7, with D uncertain. Germline V lookup: CDR1 SEHNR, CDR2 FQNEAQ (reference sequence). V was pared by 2 bases and J by 4 bases, with 9 bases between. The CDR3 has 13 residues.

This clonotype was seen many times. This rearrangement joins TRBV7-3 to TRBJ1-1; 8 bases align to TRBD1. Per the germline V gene, CDR1 is SGHTA and CDR2 is FQGTGA. J gave up 4 bases and V 1 base, and 5 bases lay outside the gene matches. The CDR3 has 15 amino acids. The CDR3 region is CASSLRAGGFTEAFF. CDR3 coding DNA: TGTGCCAGCAGCTTAAGGGCAGGGGGCTTCACTGAAGCTTTCTTT.

The rearrangement joins TRBV4-1 to TRBJ2-1; 8 bases are a match to TRBD2. J gave up 4 bases and V 1 base, and 12 bases lay outside the gene matches. Germline V gene sequence: CDR1 MGHRA, CDR2 YSYEKL. The CDR3 runs 18 residues. DNA for the CDR3: TGCGCCAGCAGCCAAGGGGGGCCCGGGACTAGAGAGTACAATGAGCAGTTCTTC. This translates into CASSQGGPGTREYNEQFF.

This clonotype turned up a few times. The rearrangement uses TRBV4-1 and TRBJ1-2, with D perhaps TRBD1 (5 bases). Germline V gene sequence: CDR1 MGHRA, CDR2 YSYEKL. This CDR3 is 15 amino acids long. Trimming removed 1 base at V and 4 bases at J, with 13 bases between. The CDR3 DNA reads TGCGCCAGCAGCCAAGTCCAGGGAGTTACCTATGGCTACACCTTC. Its translation: CASSQVQGVTYGYTF.

The chain employs TRBV5-8 and TRBJ1-1; D gene ambiguous. CDR1 and CDR2 (germline): SGHTS, YDEGEE. Between the trimmed V and J ends, which lost 0 bases and 10 bases, there was a span of 10 bases. The CDR3 is 12 amino acids. In DNA form, the CDR3 reads TGTGCCAGCAGCTTGGCCAGGCGGGGAGCTTTCTTT. Translated: CASSLARRGAFF.

This chain uses TRBV4-1 with TRBJ1-5; D gene uncertain. CDR1 MGHRA and CDR2 YSYEKL come from the germline V gene. The V gene lost 1 base and the J gene lost 1 base, with 5 bases spanning the gap. There are 14 residues in the CDR3. CDR3 DNA sequence: TGCGCCAGCAGCCAAGTCTCGAGCAATCAGCCCCAGCATTTT. This gives the protein CASSQVSSNQPQHF.

There are a few counts of this clonotype. The gene calls are TRBV12-3 or TRBV12-4 and TRBJ2-1; TRBD2 agrees at 9 bases. The CDR3 totals 15 residues. The J segment lost 8 bases and the V segment lost 8 bases, leaving 13 bases of the junction unmatched. CDR3 amino acids: CASGILAGTTDEQFF. CDR3 in DNA: TGTGCCAGCGGAATACTAGCGGGTACTACCGATGAGCAGTTCTTC.

This clonotype was seen many times. V and J are TRBV7-2 and TRBJ1-3; D might be TRBD1 (5 bases). Trimming removed 2 bases at V and 0 bases at J, with 20 bases between. There are 19 residues in the CDR3. Per germline, CDR1 SGHTA and CDR2 FQGNSA. CDR3 in amino acids: CASSLYPTGDPSSGNTIYF. The DNA for the CDR3 is TGTGCCAGCAGCTTATATCCTACGGGGGACCCTAGCTCTGGAAACACCATATATTTT. Full variable domain (missing parts from reference TRBV7-2 and TRBJ1-3): GAGVSQSPSNKVTEKGKDVELRCDPISGHTALYWYRQSLGQGLEFLIYFQGNSAPDKSGLPSDRFSAERTGGSVSTLTIQRTQQEDSAVYLCASSLYPTGDPSSGNTIYFGEGSWLTVV.

This clonotype was found a few times. The chain has TRBV7-2 and TRBJ2-1; D is ambiguous. Germline CDR1 and CDR2: SGHTA and FQGNSA. Trimming took 5 bases from V and 9 from J, leaving 11 bases between them. CDR3 size: 12 residues. As DNA, the CDR3 is TGTGCCAGCAGCCTATTTATGGGTGAGCAGTTCTTC. Protein sequence: CASSLFMGEQFF.

The V call is TRBV28, the J call TRBJ1-6; 8 nucleotides line up with TRBD1. The germline CDR1 and CDR2 sequences are MDHEN and SYDVKM. The CDR3 covers 17 residues. The trim removed 5 bases at V and 7 bases at J, leaving 13 bases unmatched. CDR3 residues: CASSLDPGQVQNSPLHF. The CDR3 coding sequence is TGTGCCAGCAGTCTAGACCCGGGACAGGTCCAAAATTCACCCCTCCACTTT. The variable domain in full, with the rest retrieved from reference TRBV28 and TRBJ1-6, is DVKVTQSSRYLVKRTGEKVFLECVQDMDHENMFWYRQDPGLGLRLIYFSYDVKMKEKGDIPEGYSVSREKKERFSLILESASTNQTSMYLCASSLDPGQVQNSPLHFGNGTRLTVT.

V usage is TRBV9 and J usage is TRBJ2-1; D call uncertain. Germline V gene lookup returns CDR1 SGDLS and CDR2 YYNGEE. The CDR3 has 14 residues. Trimming pared 0 bases from V and 4 bases from J, leaving 8 bases between. CDR3 nucleotide sequence: TGTGCCAGCAGCGTAGGGGTACAGTACAATGAGCAGTTCTTC. This translates into CASSVGVQYNEQFF.

This clonotype was detected a few times. This CDR3 is CASSHSGSSYNEQFF. The CDR3 nucleotides are TGTGCCAGCAGCCATAGCGGTAGCTCCTACAATGAGCAGTTCTTC. This chain uses TRBV7-8 with TRBJ2-1; TRBD2 is a possible D gene (6 bases). CDR1 SGHVS and CDR2 FQNEAQ come from the germline V gene. V lost 5 bases, J lost 0 bases, and 11 bases lay in between. The CDR3 is 15 amino acids.

This clonotype was recorded once. The chain carries TRBV19 and TRBJ1-4; 7 nucleotides line up with TRBD1. Trimming at V came to 6 bases and at J to 1 base, leaving 5 bases not matched to a gene. The CDR3 covers 15 residues. CDR1 and CDR2 from the germline V gene are LNHDA and SQIVND (reference sequence). The CDR3 DNA sequence: TGTGCCAGTAGGACTGGGACAGTAACTAATGAAAAACTGTTTTTT. This translates into CASRTGTVTNEKLFF.